The sequence of this TCR beta chain was determined in a study of T-cell memory formation after mild COVID-19. Whole-study findings and limits: Balance between CD4 and CD8 was seen in clones contracting day 15 to 85, and a CD4+ lean was seen in later expanders. CD4+ contracting clones were mainly CM and EM; CD8+ ones, EMRA.

5'RACE primed from the constant segment yielded TCR alpha and TCR beta cDNA libraries bearing sample barcodes and UMIs. MiXCR, run by TCRdb on the 5' RACE reads, gives a single entry per CDR3 protein. Altogether around 310,000 distinct CDR3 sequences are present, 15% to 20% being singletons, with the ten largest covering approximately 20%. Trimming removed 6 bases at V and 3 bases at J, with 20 bases between. CDR1 is SEHNR and CDR2 is FQNEAQ in the germline V gene (reference sequence). This CDR3 has 16 residues. This clonotype was observed at least ten times. Antigen unknown. The chain recombines TRBV7-9 with TRBJ2-5; tentatively, D is TRBD2 (5 bases). Sequences were obtained from PBMCs or a T cell subset sorted from them (not recorded which). The receptor was derived from a man younger than 35 who had mild COVID-19 (a few samples of this study predate the infection). Cell type and time point are not known. Written as DNA, the CDR3 is TGTGCCAGCAGTACAGAGCCGGGCAGAGGGAAAGAGACCCAGTACTTC. This gives the protein CASSTEPGRGKETQYF. Full variable domain (outside the CDR3, taken from reference TRBV7-9 and TRBJ2-5): DTGVSQNPRHKITKRGQNVTFRCDPISEHNRLYWYRQTLGQGPEFLTYFQNEAQLEKSRLLSDRFSAERPKGSFSTLEIQRTEQGDSAMYLCASSTEPGRGKETQYFGPGTRLLVL.